Shown below are 25 T cell receptor beta chains from a single sample sequenced in a study of CD8 T cells in ankylosing spondylitis. MiXCR, run by TCRdb on the 5' RACE reads, gives a single entry per CDR3 protein. The top ten hold roughly 0.99% of the sample, which has about 340,000 distinct CDR3 sequences, around 15% seen once. Sequencing input: blood, either unsorted or a sorted T cell fraction (not recorded which). Source of these receptors: a male donor with ankylosing spondylitis or in good health (not recorded which).

The J gene is TRBJ2-1, the V gene TRBV6-1, with 15 positions matching TRBD2. Germline-derived CDR1 and CDR2 are MNHNS and SASEGT. Trimming removed 1 base from V and 9 bases from J; junction bases left unmatched: 7. The CDR3 runs to 17 residues. The CDR3 nucleotides are TGTGCCAGCAGTGAAGAGGGACTAGCGGGGGGATATGGTGAGCAGTTCTTC. Its translation: CASSEEGLAGGYGEQFF.

This clonotype was counted ten times or more. The chain uses TRBV6-1 and TRBJ1-5; D is unclear. The CDR3 length is 14 residues. The V gene's germline CDR1 is MNHNS and CDR2 SASEGT. V lost 0 bases and J lost 7, with 10 bases in between. CDR3 DNA sequence: TGTGCCAGCAGTGAAGCCTGGGGAGGGCAGCCCCAGCATTTT. This encodes CASSEAWGGQPQHF.

The table lists this clonotype with many counts. The rearrangement links TRBV5-1 to TRBJ2-1; D gene uncertain. Trimming removed 4 bases at V and 5 bases at J, with 10 bases between. The CDR3 runs to 13 residues. The germline gives CDR1 SGHRS, CDR2 YFSETQ. Written as DNA, the CDR3 is TGCGCCAGCAGCCCGACTGGTAACAATGAGCAGTTCTTC. Its protein is CASSPTGNNEQFF.

This clonotype appeared a few times. CDR3 in DNA: TGCGCCAGCAGCTTACCAACAGGGGGCTGGACAGATACGCAGTATTTT. It is translated as CASSLPTGGWTDTQYF. The J gene is TRBJ2-3, the V gene TRBV5-1, with TRBD1 matching 9 bases. This CDR3 has 16 amino acids. The V segment lost 2 bases and the J segment 3 bases; nucleotides outside the gene matches: 7. Germline-derived CDR1 and CDR2 are SGHRS and YFSETQ. Combining the CDR3 with reference TRBV5-1 and TRBJ2-3 gives the whole variable domain KAGVTQTPRYLIKTRGQQVTLSCSPISGHRSVSWYQQTPGQGLQFLFEYFSETQRNKGNFPGRFSGRQFSNSRSEMNVSTLELGDSALYLCASSLPTGGWTDTQYFGPGTRLTVL.

There are a few counts of this clonotype. The rearrangement uses TRBV5-1 and TRBJ1-1; 9 bases line up with TRBD1. This CDR3 comprises 15 residues. V lost 4 bases to trimming and J lost 6 bases; unmatched junction nucleotides: 10. Germline V gene lookup returns CDR1 SGHRS and CDR2 YFSETQ. The CDR3 DNA reads TGCGCCAGCAGCCAGGGGACAGGGAATGTCGCTGAAGCTTTCTTT. It is translated as CASSQGTGNVAEAFF.

The V and J genes are TRBV5-1 and TRBJ1-2, with 8 bases that match TRBD1. CDR1 is SGHRS, CDR2 YFSETQ, per germline. J was trimmed by 0 bases and V by 4 bases; bases with no gene match: 8. The CDR3 is 16 residues long. The CDR3 region is CASSPGGPGSNYGYTF. The CDR3 coding sequence is TGCGCCAGCAGCCCAGGGGGCCCAGGATCTAACTATGGCTACACCTTC.

V and J are TRBV20-1 and TRBJ1-1, with D possibly being TRBD1 (5 bases). The CDR3 loop spans 11 amino acids. V was trimmed by 5 bases and J by 7 bases, leaving 11 bases between them. The V gene's germline CDR1 is DFQATT and CDR2 SNEGSKA (reference sequence). CDR3: CSADSLIEAFF. The CDR3 coding sequence is TGCAGTGCTGACAGCCTCATTGAAGCTTTCTTT.

The chain is built from TRBV5-1 and TRBJ2-5; 8 nucleotides align to TRBD1. Per the germline V gene, CDR1 is SGHRS and CDR2 is YFSETQ. J lost 2 bases, V lost 4 bases, and 4 bases had no gene match. The CDR3 has 14 amino acids. The CDR3 here is CASSRTGFQETQYF. The CDR3 DNA reads TGCGCCAGCAGCCGGACAGGGTTTCAAGAGACCCAGTACTTC. The complete variable domain, with remaining parts taken from reference TRBV5-1 and TRBJ2-5, reads KAGVTQTPRYLIKTRGQQVTLSCSPISGHRSVSWYQQTPGQGLQFLFEYFSETQRNKGNFPGRFSGRQFSNSRSEMNVSTLELGDSALYLCASSRTGFQETQYFGPGTRLLVL.

This chain joins TRBV5-8 and TRBJ2-2; D not certain. V gave up 4 bases and J gave up 0 bases, with 13 bases separating them. CDR1 is SGHTS, CDR2 YDEGEE, per germline. CDR3 length: 16 amino acids. The CDR3 here is CASSGRRGTNTGELFF. Here the CDR3 DNA reads TGTGCCAGCAGCGGCCGTCGAGGTACGAACACCGGGGAGCTGTTTTTT.

This clonotype was observed a single time. This sequence joins TRBV27 and TRBJ2-1, with D perhaps being TRBD1 or TRBD2 (5 bases each). The V and J ends lost 6 bases and 2 bases respectively, with 20 bases between them. Germline CDR1 MNHEY, CDR2 SMNVEV (reference sequence). CDR3 length equals 17 residues. CDR3 bases: TGTGCCAGCAGGAGAACGGGATGGGACGGAGCCTACAATGAGCAGTTCTTC. It encodes CASRRTGWDGAYNEQFF.

The chain is built from TRBV7-9 and TRBJ2-3, with a weak D call TRBD1 (5 bases). The CDR3 sequence is 16 residues long. The V gene's germline CDR1 is SEHNR and CDR2 FQNEAQ (reference sequence). With 2 bases removed from V and 0 bases from J, the gap between germline ends came to 12 bases. CDR3 sequence: CASSLIGATSTDTQYF. In DNA form, the CDR3 reads TGTGCCAGCAGCTTAATAGGGGCCACTAGCACAGATACGCAGTATTTT.

This clonotype has just a few counts. This CDR3 reads CASSQESGGRATDTQYF. The CDR3 bases are TGTGCCAGCAGCCAAGAATCTGGCGGGAGGGCCACAGATACGCAGTATTTT. The rearrangement joins TRBV3-1 to TRBJ2-3; 9 positions match TRBD2. The V gene's germline CDR1 is LGHDT and CDR2 YNNKEL (reference sequence). The CDR3 consists of 17 residues. With V trimmed by 0 bases and J by 2 bases, 6 bases remained unmatched.

This clonotype was counted only a few times. V and J are TRBV5-1 and TRBJ2-2; D not resolved. Trimming took 0 bases from V and 5 from J, leaving 8 bases between them. In germline, CDR1 is SGHRS, CDR2 YFSETQ. The CDR3 totals 14 residues. CDR3 residues: CASSLVMGTGELFF. The CDR3 region has the DNA TGCGCCAGCAGCTTGGTAATGGGGACCGGGGAGCTGTTTTTT. Using reference TRBV5-1 and TRBJ2-2 for the parts outside the CDR3, the full variable domain is KAGVTQTPRYLIKTRGQQVTLSCSPISGHRSVSWYQQTPGQGLQFLFEYFSETQRNKGNFPGRFSGRQFSNSRSEMNVSTLELGDSALYLCASSLVMGTGELFFGEGSRLTVL.

This clonotype was detected only a few times. The CDR3 reads CASSYGGQGAYEQYF. The CDR3, as DNA: TGTGCCAGCAGTTACGGGGGACAGGGGGCCTACGAGCAGTACTTC. V and J are TRBV6-5 and TRBJ2-7; 11 bases fit TRBD1. With V trimmed by 2 bases and J by 2 bases, 2 bases remained unmatched. There are 15 residues in the CDR3. CDR1 is MNHEY, CDR2 SVGAGI, per germline.

This chain connects TRBV9 to TRBJ2-1; 8 bases match TRBD2. Germline CDR1 SGDLS, CDR2 YYNGEE. CDR3 size: 15 residues. V was clipped by 0 bases and J by 4 bases; unmatched bases: 3. In DNA, the CDR3 is TGTGCCAGCAGCGTAGTAGCGGGATCTTACAATGAGCAGTTCTTC. Protein product: CASSVVAGSYNEQFF.

This sequence joins TRBV20-1 and TRBJ1-5; D is possibly TRBD1 (6 bases). Germline lookup yields CDR1 DFQATT and CDR2 SNEGSKA (reference sequence). The CDR3 extends over 14 amino acids. The ends were cut back, 6 bases at V and 9 bases at J, with 21 bases in the middle. The DNA for the CDR3 is TGCAGTGCAAAGGGGGACTCCCTATGGGGGCCCCAGCATTTT. This translates into CSAKGDSLWGPQHF.

This clonotype has only a few counts. This chain connects TRBV19 to TRBJ1-2; 7 bases are a match to TRBD1. The V gene's germline CDR1 is LNHDA and CDR2 SQIVND (reference sequence). This CDR3 has 15 amino acids. J was trimmed by 8 bases and V by 7 bases; bases with no gene match: 16. The DNA of the CDR3 is TGTGCCAGTATAAGAGGAGGGGCAGGGGGAACGGGCTACACCTTC. The encoded protein is CASIRGGAGGTGYTF.

This clonotype occurred a few times. The junction departs from germline at one end; a sequencing error may be responsible. The chain links TRBV20-1 to TRBJ2-1, with 12 bases identical to TRBD2. The CDR3 extends over 16 amino acids. Germline CDR1 is DFQATT and CDR2 is SNEGSKA (reference sequence). The CDR3 coding sequence is TGCTGTGCTAGAGGTAGGACTAGCGGGGCCCTTAATGAGCAGTTCTTC. Its translation: CCARGRTSGALNEQFF.

V gene TRBV12-3 or TRBV12-4 combines with J gene TRBJ1-3; TRBD1 might be the D (6 bases). This CDR3 region has 14 residues. Trimming took off 4 bases at V and 4 bases at J, with 11 bases between the two ends. CDR3 amino acids: CASSSTGNGNTIYF. The CDR3 DNA reads TGTGCCAGCAGTTCTACAGGGAACGGAAACACCATATATTTT.

This clonotype was observed a few times. This sequence joins TRBV12-3 or TRBV12-4 and TRBJ2-3; TRBD2 agrees at 7 bases. The junction had 7 bases not matched to a gene; V was cut back by 6 bases and J by 1 base. There are 15 residues in the CDR3. The chain's CDR3 is CASSPTSVGTDTQYF. CDR3 nucleotide sequence: TGTGCCAGCAGCCCCACTAGCGTCGGCACAGATACGCAGTATTTT.

The sample holds a few counts of this clonotype. The V gene is TRBV7-9, the J gene TRBJ1-5, with TRBD1 matching 7 bases. This CDR3 has 14 amino acids. Looked up from germline, CDR1 is SEHNR and CDR2 is FQNEAQ (reference sequence). V was pared by 5 bases and J by 6 bases, with 7 bases of the junction left unmatched. As DNA, the CDR3 is TGTGCCAGCAGCCTTCCAGGGGGAGGTCAGCCCCAGCATTTT. It translates to CASSLPGGGQPQHF.

V and J are TRBV7-9 and TRBJ2-5, with D maybe TRBD1 (5 bases). Germline loops: CDR1 SEHNR, CDR2 FQNEAQ (reference sequence). V was pared by 1 base and J by 2 bases, with 11 bases between. There are 15 residues in the CDR3. CDR3 loop: CASSLGGHLQETQYF. The CDR3 DNA reads as TGTGCCAGCAGCTTAGGAGGACATCTTCAAGAGACCCAGTACTTC. The whole variable domain, filled in from reference TRBV7-9 and TRBJ2-5, reads DTGVSQNPRHKITKRGQNVTFRCDPISEHNRLYWYRQTLGQGPEFLTYFQNEAQLEKSRLLSDRFSAERPKGSFSTLEIQRTEQGDSAMYLCASSLGGHLQETQYFGPGTRLLVL.

This chain joins TRBV12-3 or TRBV12-4 and TRBJ1-1; maybe TRBD1 (5 bases). CDR3 size: 12 residues. The V and J ends lost 1 base and 10 bases respectively, with 10 bases between them. The CDR3 DNA is TGTGCCAGCAGTTTAGAGGGGTTCGGAGCTTTCTTT. This translates into CASSLEGFGAFF.

This chain links TRBV10-3 with TRBJ2-7; 9 bases map to TRBD1. CDR3 length: 15 amino acids. V shed 4 bases, J shed 6 bases, and the junction held 10 bases outside the gene matches. Looked up from germline, CDR1 is ENHRY and CDR2 is SYGVKD. The CDR3 bases are TGTGCCATCAGTGTCCCGGGACAGGGAAGTGGCGAGCAGTACTTC. It yields the protein CAISVPGQGSGEQYF.

The rearrangement links TRBV20-1 to TRBJ2-5; weak D call: TRBD2 (6 bases). This CDR3 is 16 amino acids long. Germline loops: CDR1 DFQATT, CDR2 SNEGSKA (reference sequence). V was pared by 5 bases and J by 4 bases, with 23 bases between. The CDR3 coding sequence is TGCAGTGCTTATACGACTAGGGGACTTCGAGTAGAGACCCAGTACTTC. This gives the protein CSAYTTRGLRVETQYF.